This TCR beta chain was sequenced during a study of human T cells and chemical hapten exposure. Notes on the study in general: No change in TCRs above 1 in 1000 frequency was produced by DPC sensitization.

This clonotype was observed a few times. Antigen unknown. V was pared by 5 bases and J by 1 base, with 15 bases between. Germline V gives CDR1 SGHTA, CDR2 FQGNSA. CDR3 length: 15 residues. Described time point: pre-sensitization, week 0. Treatment specified: therapeutic diphenylcyclopropenone sensitization with weekly scalp DPC. It was unfractionated whole blood from which total RNA was extracted. Donation of samples came from alopecia patients who were 18 to 70 years old and suitable for DPC. TCRdb processed the RACE reads anew with MiXCR; each CDR3 protein has one entry. Of 35,000 or so distinct CDR3 sequences detected, about a tenth appear once; the ten largest clones hold 25% to 35%.

This TCR was sampled from a man in his fifties with alopecia areata. Some clones in this sample may be carry-over from other donors' samples. The material was whole blood, obtained in connection with sensitization to the hapten diphenylcyclopropenone (DPC). The chain employs TRBV7-2 and TRBJ2-7, with a weak D call TRBD2 (7 bases). Here the CDR3 reads CASSPGAGASYEQYF. CDR3 DNA sequence: TGTGCCAGCAGCCCTGGCGCGGGGGCTTCCTACGAGCAGTACTTC.